The 30 T cell receptor beta chains below come from one sample, sequenced in a study of T cell responses to AZD1222 COVID-19 vaccine. The method was immunoSEQ multiplex PCR; TCRdb's version includes in-frame clones alone and lacks a portion of them. The sample records roughly 80,000 clones, 90% being singletons. This specimen consisted of peripheral blood, obtained 28 days after the second AZD1222 dose. Source of these receptors: an adult who received the AZD1222 COVID-19 vaccine.

Comments on this clone: A read error may account for a junction end that differs from germline. This chain connects TRBV2 to TRBJ1-1; tentative D call: TRBD1 (6 bases). There are 14 residues in the CDR3. CDR1 SNHLY and CDR2 FYNNEI come from the germline V gene. The CDR3 loop reads CATQAHQRDTETFF. CDR3 bases: TGTGCCACACAGGCCCACCAGAGGGACACTGAAACTTTCTTT. Variable domain in full (rest from reference TRBV2 and TRBJ1-1): EPEVTQTPSHQVTQMGQEVILRCVPISNHLYFYWYRQILGQKVEFLVSFYNNEISEKSEIFDDQFSVERPDGSNFTLKIRSTKLEDSAMYFCATQAHQRDTETFFGQGTRLTVV.

The chain employs TRBV4-3 and TRBJ1-1; a weak D match, TRBD1 (6 bases). This CDR3 contains 14 residues. V was clipped by 0 bases and J by 13 bases, with 18 bases between them. CDR1 and CDR2 (germline): LGHNA, YSLEER. The CDR3: CASSQDRRGGRGFF. The CDR3 bases are TGCGCCAGCAGCCAAGATCGGCGGGGGGGGCGCGGTTTCTTT.

This chain's CDR3 is CASSQDQGVEQYF. The CDR3 nucleotides read TGCGCCAGCAGCCAAGATCAAGGGGTCGAGCAGTACTTC. The rearrangement links TRBV4-3 to TRBJ2-7; weak D call: TRBD1 (5 bases). CDR3 length equals 13 residues. Trimming removed 0 bases from V and 6 bases from J, with 9 bases in between. Germline CDR1 is LGHNA and CDR2 is YSLEER.

This chain joins TRBV27 and TRBJ1-2, with D possibly matching TRBD1 (5 bases). V was trimmed by 3 bases and J by 11 bases, leaving 16 bases between them. The CDR3 runs 13 residues. CDR1 MNHEY and CDR2 SMNVEV come from the germline V gene (reference sequence). The CDR3 DNA follows: TGTGCCAGCAGTTTGGGAGGGGAAAGAAGATACACCTTC. Protein product: CASSLGGERRYTF.

In this sample, this clone turned up once. The rearrangement uses TRBV7-2 and TRBJ1-4; D perhaps matches TRBD1 (6 bases). Trimming took off 0 bases at V and 8 bases at J, with 10 bases between the two ends. The CDR3 is made up of 14 amino acids. Germline-derived CDR1 and CDR2 are SGHTA and FQGNSA. The CDR3, as DNA: TGTGCCAGCAGCTTAGCAACAGGGAGGGAAAAACTGTTTTTT. It yields the protein CASSLATGREKLFF. Variable domain in full (rest from reference TRBV7-2 and TRBJ1-4): GAGVSQSPSNKVTEKGKDVELRCDPISGHTALYWYRQSLGQGLEFLIYFQGNSAPDKSGLPSDRFSAERTGGSVSTLTIQRTQQEDSAVYLCASSLATGREKLFFGSGTQLSVL.

The CDR3 region has the DNA TGTGCCAGCAGCGTCGCTAGCGATAGTGCCTACGAGCAGTACTTC. Its protein product is CASSVASDSAYEQYF. The V call is TRBV9, the J call TRBJ2-7; weak D call: TRBD2 (6 bases). V dropped 2 bases and J dropped 2 bases, with 14 bases sitting between them. Germline loops: CDR1 SGDLS, CDR2 YYNGEE. The CDR3 runs to 15 residues.

The V and J genes are TRBV25-1 and TRBJ2-3; possibly TRBD1 for D (6 bases). The CDR3 extends over 14 amino acids. Germline CDR1 and CDR2: MGHDK and SYGVNS. V was shortened by 1 base and J by 8 bases, with 13 bases between the two germline ends. The CDR3 sequence is CASSELGGRGTQYF. The DNA for the CDR3 is TGTGCCAGCAGTGAATTAGGGGGTCGTGGTACGCAGTATTTT.

The chain carries TRBV27 and TRBJ2-7; D ambiguous. Germline V gene sequence: CDR1 MNHEY, CDR2 SMNVEV (reference sequence). The CDR3 extends over 13 amino acids. The V gene lost 2 bases and the J gene lost 6 bases, with 11 bases spanning the gap. DNA of the CDR3: TGTGCCAGCAGTTTACTCCCCCCGGGCGAGCAGTACTTC. It is translated as CASSLLPPGEQYF.

V usage is TRBV4-1 and J usage is TRBJ1-2; no clear D. CDR3 size: 14 residues. The germline gives CDR1 MGHRA, CDR2 YSYEKL. V gave up 0 bases and J gave up 4 bases, with 9 bases separating them. The CDR3 sequence is CASSQDSVPYGYTF. In nucleotides, the CDR3 is TGCGCCAGCAGCCAAGATTCAGTCCCCTATGGCTACACCTTC.

The V and J genes are TRBV19 and TRBJ1-6; D not certain. V shed 1 base and J shed 8 bases, with 3 bases lying between them. Germline CDR1 reads LNHDA; CDR2 reads SQIVND (reference sequence). CDR3 length equals 12 residues. CDR3 in DNA: TGTGCCAGTAGTATAGGTGATTCACCCCTCCACTTT. It is translated as CASSIGDSPLHF.

This clone was detected only a few times. V usage is TRBV6-1 and J usage is TRBJ2-7, with 8 bases that match TRBD1. Trimming removed 2 bases from V and 4 bases from J; junction bases left unmatched: 10. The CDR3 extends over 16 amino acids. CDR1 and CDR2 from the germline V gene are MNHNS and SASEGT. The CDR3 spells CASSESGRQGYYEQYF. The CDR3 DNA sequence: TGTGCCAGCAGTGAATCGGGAAGACAGGGGTATTACGAGCAGTACTTC.

This clone showed up just once. CDR3 DNA: TGTGCCAGCAGCTTACAGGGGGCATCAGGAAACACCATATATTTT. As protein: CASSLQGASGNTIYF. The V gene is TRBV5-4, the J gene TRBJ1-3; 9 nucleotides align to TRBD1. The CDR3 is made up of 15 amino acids. Germline trimming cut 2 bases from V and 4 bases from J; bases unmatched to any gene: 4. Germline CDR1 is SGHNT and CDR2 is YYREEE (reference sequence).

This clone has a single count. This chain links TRBV10-3 with TRBJ2-3, with D maybe TRBD1 (5 bases). Trimming stripped 10 bases from V and 0 bases from J, with 14 bases between. CDR3 length equals 14 residues. Looked up from germline, CDR1 is ENHRY and CDR2 is SYGVKD. The CDR3 loop reads CATRQTSSTDTQYF. Here the CDR3 DNA reads TGTGCCACCCGACAGACCTCTAGCACAGATACGCAGTATTTT.

This chain uses TRBV19 with TRBJ2-1; 9 bases agree with TRBD2. The CDR3 is made up of 14 amino acids. Germline assignment: CDR1 LNHDA and CDR2 SQIVND (reference sequence). V lost 3 bases, J lost 10 bases, and 7 bases stayed unmatched. The CDR3 region has the DNA TGTGCCAGTAGTATCGGACTAGCGTGGGACGAGCAGTTCTTC. It yields the protein CASSIGLAWDEQFF.

This chain uses TRBV7-2 with TRBJ1-1; D gene uncertain. In germline, CDR1 is SGHTA, CDR2 FQGNSA. Between the trimmed V and J ends, which lost 5 bases and 1 base, there was a span of 2 bases. CDR3 length: 11 amino acids. The CDR3 here is CASSQNTEAFF. The CDR3 region has the DNA TGTGCCAGCAGCCAGAACACTGAAGCTTTCTTT.

The chain joins TRBV28 to TRBJ1-1; D gene unclear. Trimming pared 6 bases from V and 1 base from J, leaving 15 bases between. There are 15 residues in the CDR3. Looked up from germline, CDR1 is MDHEN and CDR2 is SYDVKM. Here the CDR3 DNA reads TGTGCCAGCAGCCCACCGGACGCACGGAACACTGAAGCTTTCTTT. Translation: CASSPPDARNTEAFF.

The rearrangement links TRBV12-3 or TRBV12-4 to TRBJ2-7, with 9 positions matching TRBD1. V was clipped by 4 bases and J by 4 bases; unmatched bases: 2. The CDR3 totals 13 residues. The CDR3 sequence: CASSWGQGYEQYF. The CDR3 DNA is TGTGCCAGCAGTTGGGGACAGGGTTACGAGCAGTACTTC.

V and J are TRBV5-1 and TRBJ2-7, with D possibly matching TRBD1 (6 bases). The length of the CDR3 is 13 residues. Germline V gene lookup returns CDR1 SGHRS and CDR2 YFSETQ. V gave up 4 bases and J gave up 3 bases, with 11 bases separating them. CDR3 residues: CASSPTGNYEQYF. Here the CDR3 DNA reads TGCGCCAGCAGCCCTACAGGGAACTACGAGCAGTACTTC.

V and J are TRBV5-1 and TRBJ1-1, with D unresolved. The germline V gene encodes CDR1 SGHRS and CDR2 YFSETQ. V shed 1 base and J shed 2 bases, with 6 bases lying between them. This CDR3 is built from 13 residues. CDR3 amino acids: CASSLNLNTEAFF. The CDR3 DNA reads as TGCGCCAGCAGCTTGAACCTAAACACTGAAGCTTTCTTT.

In the case of this clone: Other DNA variants within this sample encode the same CDR3. The CDR3 loop is CASGVYEQYF. The CDR3, as DNA: TGTGCCAGCGGGGTCTACGAGCAGTACTTC. The chain carries TRBV27 and TRBJ2-7, with D unclear. Trimming took off 8 bases at V and 3 bases at J, with 5 bases between the two ends. This CDR3 comprises 10 residues. CDR1 is MNHEY, CDR2 SMNVEV, per germline (reference sequence).

The chain is built from TRBV9 and TRBJ1-4; D not certain. The germline CDR1 and CDR2 sequences are SGDLS and YYNGEE. V lost 2 bases to trimming and J lost 4 bases, with 9 bases between them. CDR3 length: 14 residues. In DNA, the CDR3 is TGTGCCAGCAGCGTTGCCGGGATTAATGAAAAACTGTTTTTT. Translating it yields CASSVAGINEKLFF.

DNA of the CDR3: TGTGCCAGCAGCCATCGACAGAAGAGCACTGAAGCTTTCTTT. Amino acids: CASSHRQKSTEAFF. J is TRBJ1-1 and V is TRBV7-2; perhaps TRBD1 as D (5 bases). The CDR3 runs 14 residues. Germline V gene sequence: CDR1 SGHTA, CDR2 FQGNSA. V was cut by 5 bases and J by 4 bases, with 14 bases left in between.

The chain is built from TRBV2 and TRBJ1-5; TRBD1 might be the D (5 bases). The CDR3 covers 17 residues. Germline-derived CDR1 and CDR2 are SNHLY and FYNNEI. Trimming shortened V by 2 bases and J by 0 bases, and 14 bases separated the two germline ends. CDR3 residues: CASSERGQGFSNQPQHF. Written as DNA, the CDR3 is TGTGCCAGCAGTGAAAGAGGTCAGGGTTTTAGCAATCAGCCCCAGCATTTT.

This clone came up once. The chain has TRBV29-1 and TRBJ1-2; tentative D call: TRBD1 (5 bases). Germline V lookup: CDR1 SQVTM, CDR2 ANQGSEA. This CDR3 has 14 residues. V lost 4 bases to trimming and J lost 2 bases, with 14 bases between them. CDR3: CSVGGTDHNYGYTF. CDR3 nucleotides: TGCAGCGTTGGGGGGACGGACCACAACTATGGCTACACCTTC.

V usage is TRBV10-1 and J usage is TRBJ2-2; perhaps D is TRBD1 or TRBD2 (6 bases each). CDR1 is WNHNN and CDR2 is SYGVQD in the germline V gene (reference sequence). The CDR3 is 13 residues long. V shed 8 bases and J shed 6 bases, with 13 bases lying between them. As DNA, the CDR3 is TGCGCCAGCGGTTCCGGGGGCCCCGGGGAGCTGTTTTTT. Amino acid sequence: CASGSGGPGELFF.

V usage is TRBV3-1 (or the pseudogene TRBV3-2) and J usage is TRBJ1-2; no reliable D call. Deletions cut 0 bases from V and 4 bases from J, with 12 bases between. The V gene's germline CDR1 is LGHDT and CDR2 YNNKEL (reference sequence). CDR3 length: 15 amino acids. The CDR3 loop is CASSQEVAQPYGYTF. The CDR3 DNA reads as TGTGCCAGCAGCCAAGAGGTAGCACAGCCCTATGGCTACACCTTC.

CDR3 DNA sequence: TGTGCCAGCAGTGCCTCTGGGGCCAACGTCCTGACTTTC. Translating gives CASSASGANVLTF. The chain couples TRBV2 to TRBJ2-6, with D unresolved. In germline, CDR1 is SNHLY, CDR2 FYNNEI. Deletions cut 4 bases from V and 0 bases from J, with 1 base between. This CDR3 region has 13 residues.

The chain has TRBV7-9 and TRBJ1-6, with no clear D. Trimming removed 1 base from V and 10 bases from J, with 8 bases in between. The V gene's germline CDR1 is SEHNR and CDR2 FQNEAQ (reference sequence). The CDR3 spans 13 residues. CDR3 DNA sequence: TGTGCCAGCAGCTTAGATACCGGCTCACCCCTCCACTTT. This translates into CASSLDTGSPLHF.

This clone came up once. CDR3 loop: CASSVADRYNEQFF. The CDR3 DNA follows: TGTGCCAGCAGCGTAGCGGACAGATACAATGAGCAGTTCTTC. The chain employs TRBV9 and TRBJ2-1; tentatively, D is TRBD1 (6 bases). The CDR3 extends over 14 amino acids. Germline CDR1 SGDLS, CDR2 YYNGEE. V was cut by 0 bases and J by 4 bases, with 8 bases left in between.

This clone was seen just once. The V call is TRBV19, the J call TRBJ1-2; D is perhaps TRBD1 (5 bases). The V end lost 3 bases, the J end lost 2 bases, and 7 bases lay between the germline ends. Germline V gene sequence: CDR1 LNHDA, CDR2 SQIVND (reference sequence). This CDR3 has 13 amino acids. The CDR3 reads CASSIGTNYGYTF. The CDR3 DNA is TGTGCCAGTAGTATTGGGACGAACTATGGCTACACCTTC.